This is a list of T cell receptor beta chains from one sample in a study of cytomegalovirus exposure and HLA in healthy donors. Clones were sequenced by immunoSEQ multiplex PCR, and TCRdb holds only the in-frame ones, with some missing. The sample holds 90,000 to 110,000 clones, just under 70% seen once. Sequenced material: PBMCs. These receptor sequences come from a woman in her seventies in good health and CMV-seropositive. Each CDR3 is given with its conserved first and last residue. Fields, in order: CDR3 length, V gene, J gene, CDR3 protein.

14	TRBV19	TRBJ1-4	CASSSGTGWEKLFF
16	TRBV2	TRBJ1-2	CASRGARAGANYGYTF
20	TRBV30	TRBJ1-6	CAWRGQGIGSQFSYNSPLHF
13	TRBV6-5	TRBJ1-2	CASSRDSPYGYTF
14	TRBV5-6	TRBJ1-4	CASSIQGANEKLFF
14	TRBV2	TRBJ1-1	CASSEQYMNTEAFF
16	TRBV7-2	TRBJ2-5	CASSLVAGGAGKTQYF
13	TRBV25-1	TRBJ2-3	CASGVGGSDTQYF
17	TRBV5-1	TRBJ2-1	CASSLALGQGTANEQFF
13	TRBV5-1	TRBJ1-1	CASSVQPNTEAFF
15	TRBV9	TRBJ2-3	CASSATGGYTDTQYF
17	TRBV4-1	TRBJ2-2	CASSQRTSGGATGELFF
15	TRBV7-2	TRBJ1-4	CASSFKTGGREKLFF
12	TRBV6-5	TRBJ1-2	CASSKGRYGYTF
15	TRBV6-6	TRBJ2-3	CASTLAGGSTDTQYF
15	TRBV6-1	TRBJ1-5	CASDSRGWGNQPQHF
14	TRBV18	TRBJ1-2	CASSLRQGAYGYTF
15	TRBV7-2	TRBJ1-4	CASSLEGGVGEKLFF
15	TRBV5-1	TRBJ1-1	CASSLIGGTNTEAFF
16	TRBV11-2	TRBJ2-1	CASSTYRGRSYNEQFF
12	TRBV5-1	TRBJ1-2	CASSLGQGGYTF
15	TRBV7-8	TRBJ2-7	CASSPTTPSSYEQYF
15	TRBV11-2	TRBJ2-3	CASSSLAGGPDTQYF
13	TRBV6-6	TRBJ1-1	CASSYSGTGGAFF
15	TRBV7-9	TRBJ2-7	CASSLVTSGEYEQYF
14	TRBV15	TRBJ2-1	CATSRLSSYNEQFF
13	TRBV7-2	TRBJ1-1	CASKLQENTEAFF
14	TRBV11-3	TRBJ1-1	CASSLGRGSTEAFF